One sample yielded the 9 T cell receptor beta chains listed below, sequenced in a study of cytomegalovirus exposure and HLA in healthy donors. TCRdb's copy holds only in-frame clones and misses some; the assay was immunoSEQ multiplex PCR. The sample lists fewer than 200,000 clones, 75% to 90% occurring once. Material for sequencing was PBMCs. The receptors here all came from a young man in good health and CMV-seropositive.

V is TRBV11-2 and J is TRBJ2-1; 8 bases fit TRBD2. This CDR3 is 15 amino acids long. The germline CDR1 and CDR2 sequences are SGHAT and FQNNGV. V was pared by 1 base and J by 4 bases, with 3 bases of the junction left unmatched. CDR3 coding DNA: TGTGCCAGCAGCTTAGCTAGCGGGCTTTACAATGAGCAGTTCTTC. It encodes CASSLASGLYNEQFF.

This sequence joins TRBV28 and TRBJ2-1; 7 positions match TRBD2. The CDR3 has 19 residues. Trimming cost V 7 bases and J 4 bases; bases outside gene matches: 22. Germline loops: CDR1 MDHEN, CDR2 SYDVKM. Written as DNA, the CDR3 is TGTGCCAGCACCATGAACCCCTCTAGAGCGGGGCATCTGTACAATGAGCAGTTCTTC. Its protein product is CASTMNPSRAGHLYNEQFF.

Of note for this clone: Other DNA sequences in the same sample also yield this CDR3. V gene TRBV28 combines with J gene TRBJ1-1; D is possibly TRBD1 (6 bases). Germline V CDR1 and CDR2: MDHEN, SYDVKM. The CDR3 spans 14 residues. Trimming removed 2 bases at V and 5 bases at J, with 12 bases between. The DNA of the CDR3 is TGTGCCAGCAGTTTACGGACAGTTTCTACTGAAGCTTTCTTT. Residues: CASSLRTVSTEAFF.

The rearrangement links TRBV5-4 to TRBJ2-1, with 11 bases matching TRBD1. Germline V CDR1 and CDR2: SGHNT, YYREEE (reference sequence). V shed 9 bases and J 9 bases; nucleotides not matched to a gene: 8. CDR3 length: 13 residues. This CDR3 is CATRTGGSGEQFF. For the CDR3, the DNA is TGTGCCACCCGGACAGGGGGCTCCGGTGAGCAGTTCTTC.

This clone was seen more than once but under ten times. The chain uses TRBV7-9 and TRBJ1-6, with 7 bases fitting TRBD1. Per the germline V gene, CDR1 is SEHNR and CDR2 is FQNEAQ (reference sequence). The CDR3 spans 14 residues. With 1 base clipped from V and 7 bases from J, the junction kept 1 base outside the gene matches. CDR3 sequence (DNA): TGTGCCAGCAGCTTAGAACAGGGGAATTCACCCCTCCACTTT. Residues: CASSLEQGNSPLHF. Full variable domain (outside the CDR3, taken from reference TRBV7-9 and TRBJ1-6): DTGVSQNPRHKITKRGQNVTFRCDPISEHNRLYWYRQTLGQGPEFLTYFQNEAQLEKSRLLSDRFSAERPKGSFSTLEIQRTEQGDSAMYLCASSLEQGNSPLHFGNGTRLTVT.

The chain uses TRBV2 and TRBJ2-7; maybe TRBD2 (6 bases). Between the trimmed V and J ends, which lost 6 bases and 7 bases, there was a span of 16 bases. Germline V gene data show CDR1 as SNHLY and CDR2 as FYNNEI. The CDR3 is 13 amino acids. CDR3 nucleotide sequence: TGTGCCAGCAGCCGGACTACCACGATGGAGCAGTACTTC. Residues: CASSRTTTMEQYF.

The genes are TRBV29-1 and TRBJ2-7; the D is unclear. CDR1 is SQVTM, CDR2 ANQGSEA, per germline. The CDR3 totals 11 residues. The V and J ends lost 5 bases and 3 bases respectively, with 8 bases between them. The CDR3: CSVWYGYEQYF. CDR3 bases: TGCAGCGTTTGGTACGGCTACGAGCAGTACTTC.

The genes are TRBV21-1 and TRBJ1-2; the table assigns TRBD1, which was not confirmed against the DNA. TRBV21-1 is a pseudogene segment. This CDR3 region has 16 residues. The CDR3 nucleotides read TGTGCCAGCAGCAAAGGGGGGACAGGGGGTCTTTATGGCTACACCTTC. Its protein product is CASSKGGTGGLYGYTF.

V and J are TRBV11-3 and TRBJ2-7, with D possibly TRBD1 on 6 matching bases. Germline loops: CDR1 SGHNT, CDR2 YENEEA. This CDR3 has 13 amino acids. The V end was cut by 5 bases, the J end by 2 bases, with 10 bases between. The CDR3: CASSDRSTYEQYF. The CDR3 DNA reads TGTGCCAGCAGCGACAGGTCTACCTACGAGCAGTACTTC.